The clone carrying this T cell receptor beta chain showed up just once. This sample stems from a study of blood T cell repertoires in COVID-19. The wider study: Italy, Spain and the United States were the sources of the convalescent and acute COVID-19 samples. Sources were T cells, B-cell-depleted T cells, or PBMCs; the material itself was cDNA or gDNA.

The CDR3 covers 16 residues. The germline V gene has CDR1 SGDLS and CDR2 YYNGEE. The junction had 13 bases not matched to a gene; V was cut back by 3 bases and J by 8 bases. Per the original data handling: Reference gene primer amplification gave nucleated cell count estimates. The assay was immunoSEQ multiplex PCR, and TCRdb's table has in-frame clones only and misses some. V and J calls plus clone size are reproduced from that table; the DNA served to infer D and trimming. The table lists tens of thousands of clones, approximately 78% of them singletons. Sequenced input: peripheral blood. This TCR was sampled from a human donor in a cohort sampled during active COVID-19. The rearrangement joins TRBV9 to TRBJ2-1, with 8 bases identical to TRBD1. DNA of the CDR3: TGTGCCAGCAGCGCCCCTCGGCAGGGGGCAGGGGATGAGCAGTTCTTC. This encodes CASSAPRQGAGDEQFF. Looking up the rest from reference TRBV9 and TRBJ2-1 gives the full variable domain: DSGVTQTPKHLITATGQRVTLRCSPRSGDLSVYWYQQSLDQGLQFLIQYYNGEERAKGNILERFSAQQFPDLHSELNLSSLELGDSALYFCASSAPRQGAGDEQFFGPGTRLTVL.